This TCR beta chain was observed in a study of regulatory T cells in long-lasting Graves disease. The study, taken as a whole, reports: The study found TRBV28, TRBJ1-2 and TRBJ2-5 favored in persistent disease. Public clonotype sharing was higher in persistent than newly diagnosed patients. Graves' patients with persistent disease showed TCR diversity lower than patients newly diagnosed.

This clonotype was counted many times. What it binds is not known. Time point indicated: persistent/refractory GD, antithyroid drugs over 5 years with positive TRAb. Extracted PBMC RNA gave rise to the TCR library. An endocrinology department in Xi'an, China, supplied the patients. Libraries of TCR beta came from iRepertoire HTBI primers plus Arm-PCR of CDR3 regions. One entry per CDR3 protein, called by TCRdb with MiXCR from the multiplex PCR reads. Of around 450,000 distinct CDR3 sequences listed, approximately 21% are singletons. Germline V lookup: CDR1 MNHNS, CDR2 SASEGT. The CDR3 has 16 residues. Trimming stripped 3 bases from V and 1 base from J, with 15 bases between.

The chain combines TRBV6-1 with TRBJ1-2, with unresolved D. The receptor's source is a female donor with Graves disease. The sequences come from peripheral blood mononuclear cells (PBMCs), collected when the disease was refractory, from a patient treated with antithyroid drugs. The CDR3 reads CASSEMHPPLNYGYTF. The CDR3 DNA follows: TGTGCCAGCAGTGAGATGCACCCTCCTCTTAACTATGGCTACACCTTC.